The rows below give T cell receptor beta chains drawn from one sample of a study of blood T cells in healthy people across ages. TCRdb reanalysed the 5' RACE reads using MiXCR and keeps one entry per CDR3 protein. The sample has roughly 1,800,000 distinct CDR3 sequences; roughly 50% are singletons. Material for sequencing was blood. Receptors originate from a woman aged 40-49 years in good health. CDR3s include the opening cysteine and the closing phenylalanine or tryptophan. Fields, in order: clone size, D gene, V gene, J gene, CDR3 DNA, CDR3 protein. The D gene is left open where the match is weak. Not all rows give a size; the values are once, few, many and, for expanded clones, a class.

many	NA	TRBV7-2	TRBJ2-7	TGTGCCAGCAGCTTAGCCATGCCTAACACCTACGAGCAGTACTTC	CASSLAMPNTYEQYF
few	TRBD1	TRBV20-1	TRBJ1-2	TGCAGTGCTAGAGGGACAGGGGGCTTTGGTAATGGCTACACCTTC	CSARGTGGFGNGYTF
NA	NA	TRBV16	TRBJ1-2	TGTGCCAGCAGCCAACTTACGACTGGAGGTGGCTACACCTTC	CASSQLTTGGGYTF
few	TRBD1	TRBV7-8	TRBJ2-5	TGTGCCAGCAGCATGACAGGGGAAGGGGCTCAAGAGACCCAGTACTTC	CASSMTGEGAQETQYF
NA	NA	TRBV20-1	TRBJ2-3	TGCAGTGCTGGTGGAAGGACGGGGAACACAGATACGCAGTATTTT	CSAGGRTGNTDTQYF
NA	TRBD2	TRBV7-2	TRBJ2-3	TGTGCCAGCAGCTTAGTGGGCGGGGGACCTAGCACAGATACGCAGTATTTT	CASSLVGGGPSTDTQYF
few	TRBD1	TRBV29-1	TRBJ1-2	TGCAGCGCGGAACAGGGGAACTATGGCTACACCTTC	CSAEQGNYGYTF
few	NA	TRBV9	TRBJ1-5	TGTGCCAGCAGCGTAGACGAGGGTCAGCCCCAGCATTTT	CASSVDEGQPQHF
NA	NA	TRBV5-1	TRBJ2-7	TGCGCCAGCAGCCACGGTGGGTCTCGGTACGAGCAGTACTTC	CASSHGGSRYEQYF
many	NA	TRBV6-2/TRBV6-3	TRBJ2-1	TGTGCCAGCAGTTACAGGGGCTCCTACAATGAGCAGTTCTTC	CASSYRGSYNEQFF
few	NA	TRBV28	TRBJ2-4	TGTGCCAGCAGTGAACACCAAGCCAAAAACATTCAGTACTTC	CASSEHQAKNIQYF
NA	NA	TRBV30	TRBJ1-5	TGTGCCTGGAATGGCTCCCCCAATCAGCCCCAGCATTTT	CAWNGSPNQPQHF
few	NA	TRBV5-1	TRBJ1-1	TGCGCCAGCAGTTTGTCGGCAGCGAACACTGAAGCTTTCTTT	CASSLSAANTEAFF
few	TRBD1	TRBV12-3/TRBV12-4	TRBJ1-2	TGTGCCAGCAGTAACACAGGGACAGGAAGCTATGGCTACACCTTC	CASSNTGTGSYGYTF
NA	TRBD1	TRBV6-5	TRBJ2-1	TGTGCCAGCAGTCGCGGGACAGGGAGGCTACACAATGAGCAGTTCTTC	CASSRGTGRLHNEQFF
NA	NA	TRBV9	TRBJ2-3	TGTGCCAGCAGCACCTCCGCGGCAGATACGCAGTATTTT	CASSTSAADTQYF
NA	TRBD1	TRBV7-2	TRBJ2-5	TGTGCCAGCAGCTTTAGCAGGGGGAAAGAGACCCAGTACTTC	CASSFSRGKETQYF
NA	TRBD1	TRBV28	TRBJ2-6	TGTGCCAGCAGTTCACCTCAGGGGGACGGGGCCAACGTCCTGACTTTC	CASSSPQGDGANVLTF
few	NA	TRBV6-2/TRBV6-3	TRBJ2-7	TGTGCCAGCAGGGAGACTAACTCCTACGAGCAGTACTTC	CASRETNSYEQYF
few	TRBD2	TRBV7-2	TRBJ2-1	TGTGCCAGCAGCTTAGTGGCTAGCGGGGGGGTAGATGAGCAGTTCTTC	CASSLVASGGVDEQFF
NA	TRBD2	TRBV9	TRBJ2-3	TGTGCCAGCAACGGGGGGAACACAGATACGCAGTATTTT	CASNGGNTDTQYF
few	TRBD1	TRBV6-2/TRBV6-3	TRBJ2-1	TGTGCCAGCAGTTACTCGAAGGGGACAGGGGGCTTCCCTATCTCCTACAATGAGCAGTTCTTC	CASSYSKGTGGFPISYNEQFF
NA	NA	TRBV29-1	TRBJ2-7	TGCAGCGGTGACTACTCCTACGAGCAGTACTTC	CSGDYSYEQYF
few	NA	TRBV29-1	TRBJ2-7	TGCAGCGTTGATGAAGGAAACGAGCAGTACTTC	CSVDEGNEQYF
NA	TRBD2	TRBV20-1	TRBJ2-1	TGCAGTGCTAGAACTAGCGGGGGGTATAGGGAGCAGTTCTTC	CSARTSGGYREQFF
NA	TRBD1	TRBV6-6	TRBJ2-7	TGTGCCAGCAAGAGGGACAGCCCTTACGAGCAGTACTTC	CASKRDSPYEQYF
NA	NA	TRBV10-3	TRBJ2-5	TGTGCCTTTCTAAAGAGTGTTTGTCGAGCACGCAGAGAGACCCAGTACTTC	CAFLKSVCRARRETQYF
NA	NA	TRBV9	TRBJ1-2	TGTGCCAGCAGCGCCATCACGGGGGGCGGACTCTATGGCTACACCTTC	CASSAITGGGLYGYTF
NA	NA	TRBV13	TRBJ1-6	TGTGCCAGCAGCTTAAACAGGGAGCATAATTCACCCCTCCACTTT	CASSLNREHNSPLHF
few	TRBD1	TRBV20-1	TRBJ2-4	TGCAGTGCTAGAGGTAGACAGGGAGTACGGAACATTCAGTACTTC	CSARGRQGVRNIQYF
few	TRBD2	TRBV7-9	TRBJ2-5	TGTGCCAGCAGCAACGACTTCCCGACTAGCCGGGAGACCCAGTACTTC	CASSNDFPTSRETQYF
few	TRBD2	TRBV19	TRBJ2-7	TGTGCCAGTAGATCAGAGCGGGGGGCGAGCTCCTACGAGCAGTACTTC	CASRSERGASSYEQYF
NA	NA	TRBV18	TRBJ2-5	TGTGCCAGCTCACCGGCGACTAGCAGGGGCGAGACCCAGTACTTC	CASSPATSRGETQYF
NA	NA	TRBV24-1	TRBJ2-3	TGTGCCACCAGTGATTCTGGCAGGCAATATACGCAGTATTTT	CATSDSGRQYTQYF
once	NA	TRBV7-2	TRBJ1-5	TGTGCCAGCAGCTTAGGACAGGCAGCGGGCCATCAGCCCCAGCATTTT	CASSLGQAAGHQPQHF
once	NA	TRBV20-1	TRBJ1-1	TGCAGTGCCCGCCTTCGTGGGCCTAACACTGAAGCTTTCTTT	CSARLRGPNTEAFF
few	TRBD2	TRBV7-2	TRBJ2-5	TGTGCCAGCAGCTTAGTACGGGCTAGCGGGGGGCTAGAGACCCAGTACTTC	CASSLVRASGGLETQYF
NA	NA	TRBV15	TRBJ1-2	TGTGCCACCAGCGGAAACCAGCCTAACTATGGCTACACCTTC	CATSGNQPNYGYTF
few	NA	TRBV7-9	TRBJ2-6	TGTGCCAGCAGCCTGACAGAGACTGGGGCCAACGTCCTGACTTTC	CASSLTETGANVLTF
NA	TRBD1	TRBV9	TRBJ2-2	TGTGCCAGCAGCCCCTCCGGACAGGGGGTTACTGGGGAGCTGTTTTTT	CASSPSGQGVTGELFF
NA	TRBD1	TRBV6-5	TRBJ2-7	TGTGCCAGCAGTTTCGGACAGGGTGTAAGGTACGAGCAGTACTTC	CASSFGQGVRYEQYF
NA	NA	TRBV20-1	TRBJ2-5	TGCAGTGCTAGGTGGAACAAGGAGACCCAGTACTTC	CSARWNKETQYF
NA	NA	TRBV7-2	TRBJ1-5	TGTGCCAGCAGCTTACCGAACAGCAATCAGCCCCAGCATTTT	CASSLPNSNQPQHF
NA	TRBD1	TRBV7-2	TRBJ1-2	TGTGCCAGCAGCATCCAACAGGGGCTTGGAAATGGCTACACCTTC	CASSIQQGLGNGYTF
few	NA	TRBV6-2/TRBV6-3	TRBJ2-7	TGTGCCAGCACCCATAGCCGCGAGCAGTACTTC	CASTHSREQYF
NA	NA	TRBV4-3	TRBJ1-6	TGCGCCAGCAGCCAATACCTCCGGGGCGAAGATTCACCCCTCCACTTT	CASSQYLRGEDSPLHF
NA	TRBD2	TRBV10-3	TRBJ2-5	TGTGCCATCAGTGAGCCTCCAGGACTAGCGGGGGGCCAAGGGGAGACCCAGTACTTC	CAISEPPGLAGGQGETQYF
NA	NA	TRBV5-1	TRBJ2-5	TGCGCCAGCAGCTTGGGCGAGCAGGACGGCCAAAAAGAGACCCAGTACTTC	CASSLGEQDGQKETQYF
few	TRBD1	TRBV4-3	TRBJ1-2	TGCGCCAGCAGCCAGGCCCACGGGACAGGGGACTATGGCTACACCTTC	CASSQAHGTGDYGYTF
NA	TRBD1	TRBV4-2	TRBJ1-4	TGTGCCAGCAGCCAAGACGCAACAGGGGGACTTGAAAAACTGTTTTTT	CASSQDATGGLEKLFF
NA	NA	TRBV5-1	TRBJ2-5	TGCGCCAGCAGCTTGGTTTCGGCACCTGGGGAGACCCAGTACTTC	CASSLVSAPGETQYF
NA	NA	TRBV11-2	TRBJ2-5	TGTGCCAGCAGCCCCCGGGACTGGGGGACCCAGTACTTC	CASSPRDWGTQYF
NA	NA	TRBV20-1	TRBJ2-5	TGCAGTGCACTGGCGCCAGGGGTCCCCCTCCAAGAGACCCAGTACTTC	CSALAPGVPLQETQYF
NA	NA	TRBV4-3	TRBJ1-1	TGCGCCAGCAGCGAGGGGGGGGCGCAGACTGAAGCTTTCTTT	CASSEGGAQTEAFF
few	TRBD2	TRBV7-8	TRBJ2-7	TGTGCCAGCAGCACCCGACTAGCCCCCTACGAGCAGTACTTC	CASSTRLAPYEQYF